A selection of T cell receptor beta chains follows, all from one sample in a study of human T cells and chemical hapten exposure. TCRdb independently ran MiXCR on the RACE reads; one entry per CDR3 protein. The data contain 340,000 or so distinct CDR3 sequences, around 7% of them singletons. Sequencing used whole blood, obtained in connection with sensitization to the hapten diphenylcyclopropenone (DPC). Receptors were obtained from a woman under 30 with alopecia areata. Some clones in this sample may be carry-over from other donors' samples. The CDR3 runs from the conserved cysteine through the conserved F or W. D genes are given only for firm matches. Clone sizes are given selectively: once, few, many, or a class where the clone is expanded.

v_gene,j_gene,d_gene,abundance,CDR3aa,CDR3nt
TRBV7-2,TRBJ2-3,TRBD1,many,CASSSQGAVADTQYF,TGTGCCAGCAGCTCCCAGGGGGCGGTGGCAGATACGCAGTATTTT
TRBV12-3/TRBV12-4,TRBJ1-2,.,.,CASSPGQGYYGYTF,TGTGCCAGCAGTCCTGGTCAGGGGTACTATGGCTACACCTTC
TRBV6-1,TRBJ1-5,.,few,CASSDISRALQPQHF,TGTGCCAGCAGTGATATCAGCCGGGCGTTGCAGCCCCAGCATTTT
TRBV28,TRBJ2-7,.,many,CASSLFPPEQYF,TGTGCCAGCAGTCTCTTCCCCCCCGAGCAGTACTTC
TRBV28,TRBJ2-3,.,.,CASRKTSTDTQYF,TGTGCCAGCAGAAAGACAAGCACAGATACGCAGTATTTT
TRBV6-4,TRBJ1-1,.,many,CASSDSMDAGTEAFF,TGTGCCAGCAGTGACTCTATGGATGCCGGCACTGAAGCTTTCTTT
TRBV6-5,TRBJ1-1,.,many,CASSRAGDMNTEAFF,TGTGCCAGCAGCCGTGCAGGGGATATGAACACTGAAGCTTTCTTT
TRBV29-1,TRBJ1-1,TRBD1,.,CSVETPRGRNTEAFF,TGCAGCGTCGAGACCCCCAGGGGGCGTAACACTGAAGCTTTCTTT
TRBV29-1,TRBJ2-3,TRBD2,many,CSVAGLADTDTQYF,TGCAGCGTTGCGGGACTAGCGGACACAGATACGCAGTATTTT
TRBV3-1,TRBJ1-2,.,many,CASSQVIEGNGYTF,TGTGCCAGCAGCCAAGTCATAGAAGGGAACGGCTACACCTTC
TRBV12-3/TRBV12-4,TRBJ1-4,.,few,CASSPGAEKLFF,TGTGCCAGCAGCCCAGGGGCCGAAAAACTGTTTTTT
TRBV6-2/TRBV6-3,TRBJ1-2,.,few,CASSYTWKNYGYTF,TGTGCCAGCAGTTACACGTGGAAAAACTATGGCTACACCTTC
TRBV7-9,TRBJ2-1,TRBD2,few,CASSSAGTSSYNEQFF,TGTGCCAGCAGCTCGGCCGGGACTAGCTCCTACAATGAGCAGTTCTTC
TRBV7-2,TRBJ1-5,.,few,CASSLDQYQPQHF,TGTGCCAGCAGCTTAGACCAATATCAGCCCCAGCATTTT
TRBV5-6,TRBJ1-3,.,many,CASSQLDRNSGNTIYF,TGTGCCAGCAGCCAGCTTGACAGGAACTCTGGAAACACCATATATTTT
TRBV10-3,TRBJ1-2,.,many,CAIMRQEEYTF,TGTGCCATCATGAGACAGGAGGAGTACACCTTC
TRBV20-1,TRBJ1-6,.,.,CSARLQGSGRSSYNSPLHF,TGCAGTGCTAGATTGCAGGGATCAGGCAGGAGCTCCTATAATTCACCCCTCCACTTT
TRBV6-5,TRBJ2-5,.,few,CASYFAPMETQYF,TGTGCCAGCTATTTTGCACCTATGGAGACCCAGTACTTC
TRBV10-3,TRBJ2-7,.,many,CAISAPQDRYEQYF,TGTGCCATCAGTGCTCCCCAAGACCGATACGAGCAGTACTTC
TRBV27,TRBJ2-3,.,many,CASSLLGFSDTQYF,TGTGCCAGCAGTCTTTTAGGCTTCTCAGATACGCAGTATTTT
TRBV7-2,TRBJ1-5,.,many,CASSLINQPQHF,TGTGCCAGCAGCTTAATCAATCAGCCCCAGCATTTT
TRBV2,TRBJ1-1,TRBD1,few,CASDRERWDTEAFF,TGTGCCAGCGACAGGGAAAGGTGGGACACTGAAGCTTTCTTT
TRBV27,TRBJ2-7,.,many,CASSQTGDYEQYF,TGTGCCAGCAGCCAAACGGGGGACTACGAGCAGTACTTC
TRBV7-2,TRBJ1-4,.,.,CACGWGGEKLFF,TGTGCCTGCGGGTGGGGAGGAGAAAAACTGTTTTTT
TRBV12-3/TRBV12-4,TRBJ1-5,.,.,CASSLIYGGNQPQHF,TGTGCCAGCAGTTTAATTTACGGGGGTAATCAGCCCCAGCATTTT
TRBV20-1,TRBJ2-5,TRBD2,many,CSAREPSGGALETQYF,TGCAGTGCTAGAGAACCCTCCGGGGGGGCCCTTGAGACCCAGTACTTC
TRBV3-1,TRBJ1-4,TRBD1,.,CASSQGQGADGEKLFF,TGTGCCAGCAGCCAAGGTCAGGGGGCGGACGGTGAAAAACTGTTTTTT
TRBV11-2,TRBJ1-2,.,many,CASSLSPSSYGYTF,TGTGCCAGCAGCTTATCACCGTCAAGCTATGGCTACACCTTC
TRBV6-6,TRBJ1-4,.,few,CASSPPRGPTNEKLFF,TGTGCCAGCAGTCCCCCCCGGGGACCAACTAATGAAAAACTGTTTTTT
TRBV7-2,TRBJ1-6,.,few,CASSPTRSSNSPLHF,TGTGCCAGCAGCCCTACCCGGTCTAGTAATTCACCCCTCCACTTT
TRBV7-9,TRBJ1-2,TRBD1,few,CASSLSKTGGYGYTF,TGTGCCAGCAGCTTATCGAAAACAGGGGGCTATGGCTACACCTTC
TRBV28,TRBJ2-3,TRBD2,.,CASSFPSLAHRTDTQYF,TGTGCCAGCAGTTTCCCTTCACTAGCGCACCGCACAGATACGCAGTATTTT
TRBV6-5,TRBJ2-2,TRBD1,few,CASSKPRTGVTGELFF,TGTGCCAGCAGTAAACCGAGGACAGGGGTCACCGGGGAGCTGTTTTTT
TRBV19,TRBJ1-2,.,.,CASSIDRIYGYTF,TGTGCCAGTAGTATAGACAGGATCTATGGCTACACCTTC
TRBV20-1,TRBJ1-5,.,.,CSARRGDGSSNQPQHF,TGCAGTGCTAGACGGGGGGACGGTAGTAGCAATCAGCCCCAGCATTTT
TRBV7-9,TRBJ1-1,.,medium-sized,CASSSRDTEAFF,TGTGCCAGCAGCTCCAGGGACACTGAAGCTTTCTTT
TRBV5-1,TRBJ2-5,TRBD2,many,CASSDGLAGVQETQYF,TGCGCCAGCTCAGACGGACTAGCGGGAGTTCAAGAGACCCAGTACTTC
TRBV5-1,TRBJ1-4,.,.,CASSVDSTNEKLFF,TGCGCCAGCAGCGTGGACAGCACTAATGAAAAACTGTTTTTT
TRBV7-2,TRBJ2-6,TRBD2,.,CAGGGSGANVLTF,TGTGCCGGGGGGGGCTCTGGGGCCAACGTCCTGACTTTC
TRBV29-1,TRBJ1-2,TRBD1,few,CSGRDRENYGYTF,TGCAGCGGGAGGGACAGAGAAAACTATGGCTACACCTTC
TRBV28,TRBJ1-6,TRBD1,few,CASRGQGYSPLHF,TGTGCCAGCAGGGGACAGGGGTATTCACCCCTCCACTTT
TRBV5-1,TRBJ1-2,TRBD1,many,CASSSGQAPNYGYTF,TGCGCCAGCAGCTCCGGACAGGCCCCTAACTATGGCTACACCTTC
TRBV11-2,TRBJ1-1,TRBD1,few,CASSLTGETEAFF,TGTGCCAGCAGTTTGACAGGGGAGACTGAAGCTTTCTTT
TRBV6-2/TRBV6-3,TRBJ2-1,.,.,CASISSFYNEQFF,TGTGCCAGCATCTCCTCCTTCTACAATGAGCAGTTCTTC
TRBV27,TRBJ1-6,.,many,CASSLSVPSSYNSPLHF,TGTGCCAGCAGTTTATCGGTTCCCAGCTCCTATAATTCACCCCTCCACTTT
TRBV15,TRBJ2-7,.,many,CATSREGSGYEQYF,TGTGCCACCAGCAGAGAGGGTAGCGGCTACGAGCAGTACTTC
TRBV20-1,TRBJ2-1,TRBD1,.,CSAGRTGQGGEQFF,TGCAGTGCTGGACGAACTGGACAGGGGGGTGAGCAGTTCTTC
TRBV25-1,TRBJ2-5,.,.,CASSFQDRQETQYF,TGTGCCAGCTCATTCCAGGACAGACAAGAGACCCAGTACTTC
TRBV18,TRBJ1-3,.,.,CASSPVHSGNTIYF,TGTGCCAGCTCACCGGTTCACTCTGGAAACACCATATATTTT
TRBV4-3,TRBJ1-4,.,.,CASSPSRSSGEKLFF,TGCGCCAGCAGCCCGTCCCGTTCATCAGGCGAAAAACTGTTTTTT
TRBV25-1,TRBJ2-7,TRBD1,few,CASSRPGTGNEQYF,TGTGCCAGCAGTCGTCCCGGGACAGGGAACGAGCAGTACTTC
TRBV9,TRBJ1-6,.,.,CASSVEVTASPLHF,TGTGCCAGCAGCGTAGAGGTAACAGCTTCACCCCTCCACTTT
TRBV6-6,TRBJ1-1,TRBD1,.,CASRDRQGMNTEAFF,TGTGCCAGCAGGGATAGACAGGGGATGAACACTGAAGCTTTCTTT
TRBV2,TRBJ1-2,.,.,CASIRDSEDYGYTF,TGTGCCAGCATCAGAGACAGCGAAGACTATGGCTACACCTTC
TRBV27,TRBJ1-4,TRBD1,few,CASSSAGTDNEKLFF,TGTGCCAGCAGTTCTGCCGGGACAGATAATGAAAAACTGTTTTTT
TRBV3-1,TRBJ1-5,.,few,CASSRFSNQPQHF,TGTGCCAGCAGCCGATTTAGCAATCAGCCCCAGCATTTT
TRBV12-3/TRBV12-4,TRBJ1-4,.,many,CASSPGRSNEKLFF,TGTGCCAGCAGCCCGGGACGGTCTAATGAAAAACTGTTTTTT
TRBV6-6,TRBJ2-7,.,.,CASSSPDTEGSYEQYF,TGTGCCAGCAGCTCCCCGGACACGGAAGGGTCCTACGAGCAGTACTTC
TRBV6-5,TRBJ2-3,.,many,CASRLDSSTDTQYF,TGTGCCAGCAGGCTGGACAGTAGCACAGATACGCAGTATTTT